The rows below give T cell receptor beta chains drawn from one sample of a study of T cell clones after liver transplantation. The protocol was immunoSEQ multiplex PCR, while the TCRdb copy is restricted to in-frame clones and leaves out a portion. The sample lists under 130,000 clones; about 81% were seen once. Sample: CD4+ T cells from blood, taken 45 to 50 months after liver transplant. The receptors shown here come from a human patient who received a liver transplant. Some T cells may be provided by the graft donor. Both conserved end residues are part of each CDR3. The D gene is left open where the match is weak. Part of the rows lack a size; the others show once, few, many or a class for expanded clones.

d_gene	v_gene	j_gene	abundance	len	CDR3nt	CDR3aa
TRBD2	TRBV19	TRBJ2-7	-	15	TGTGCCAGTAGTCTGGGTAGGGCGGGAGTGAACGAGCAGTACTTC	CASSLGRAGVNEQYF
-	TRBV5-6	TRBJ1-3	-	11	TGTGCCAGCAGCTCGGGGAACACCATATATTTT	CASSSGNTIYF
-	TRBV14	TRBJ1-1	-	12	TGTGCCAGCAGCCCAGGGAACACTGAAGCTTTCTTT	CASSPGNTEAFF
-	TRBV18	TRBJ1-2	-	13	TGTGCCAGCCTTTTCGCCCAGGGCCAAGGCTACACCTTC	CASLFAQGQGYTF
TRBD2	TRBV6-6	TRBJ2-7	-	15	TGTGCCAGCACCCAACGGGGGGGGCTAAAGGACGAGCAGTACTTC	CASTQRGGLKDEQYF
TRBD1	TRBV27	TRBJ2-7	-	12	TGTGCCAGCAGTCCGTACAGGGGACCTCCGTACTTC	CASSPYRGPPYF
-	TRBV7-9	TRBJ1-3	-	14	TGTGCCAGCAGCTTATTGGGTTCTGGAAACACCATATATTTT	CASSLLGSGNTIYF
-	TRBV28	TRBJ2-7	once	14	TGTGCCAGCACCATTTCGGGACTGACGTACGAGCAGTACTTC	CASTISGLTYEQYF
TRBD1	TRBV2	TRBJ1-2	once	13	TGTGCCAGCAGTCCGGGACAGGGAGGCGGCTACACTTTC	CASSPGQGGGYTF
-	TRBV11-3	TRBJ2-1	once	13	TGTGCCAGCAGCTTAGCACTTTTAGGGGAGCAGTTCTTC	CASSLALLGEQFF
-	TRBV7-2	TRBJ1-5	-	15	TGTGCCAGCAGCCCCACGCCAGGGACCAATCAGCCCCAGCATTTT	CASSPTPGTNQPQHF
TRBD2	TRBV5-1	TRBJ2-1	-	23	TGCGCCAGCAGCTTGAAGAGCGGGATGGCCTTCTTGAACATGACTAGCTCCTACAATGAGCAGTTCTTC	CASSLKSGMAFLNMTSSYNEQFF
TRBD2	TRBV7-8	TRBJ2-5	-	18	TGTGCCAGCAGCTTAGTATTAGCGGGGGGAACCCTCCAAGAGACCCAGTACTTC	CASSLVLAGGTLQETQYF
-	TRBV5-1	TRBJ2-2	-	16	TGCGCCAGCAGCTTGGCAGCCAGCCTGAACACCGGGGAGCTGTTTTTT	CASSLAASLNTGELFF
TRBD1	TRBV5-1	TRBJ2-2	-	16	TGCGCCAGCAGCTTCGGACAGGGGGAGAACACCGGGGAGCTGTTTTTT	CASSFGQGENTGELFF
-	TRBV6-4	TRBJ2-1	-	14	TGTGCCAGCAGTGACTCGGCCGGGTGGGGTGAGCAGTTCTTC	CASSDSAGWGEQFF
-	TRBV28	TRBJ2-3	-	15	TGTGCCAGCACCGATCTTTTCGTGAGCACAGATACGCAGTATTTT	CASTDLFVSTDTQYF
TRBD2	TRBV25-1	TRBJ2-3	-	17	TGTGCCAGCAGTGATCCCACCCGACTAGCGGGATCAGATACGCAGTATTTT	CASSDPTRLAGSDTQYF
-	TRBV29-1	TRBJ2-7	-	13	TGCAGCGTTCAAGAGCGGGCTCCTTACGAGCAGTACTTC	CSVQERAPYEQYF
TRBD1	TRBV10-3	TRBJ1-2	-	13	TGTGCCATCAGCCAGGGGGCCCCGGGTGGCTACACCTTC	CAISQGAPGGYTF